This TCR beta chain was sequenced for a study of shared clonotypes between healthy human individuals. CDR1 and CDR2 (germline): LNHNV, YYDKDF (reference sequence). The CDR3 length is 16 residues. The J segment lost 6 bases and the V segment lost 1 base, leaving 2 bases of the junction unmatched. Regarding the study as a whole: What limited the represented genetic and exposure-history diversity was the small number of donors.

As for this clone: Its antigen remains unknown.

Libraries were prepared by immunoSEQ multiplex PCR; TCRdb keeps only in-frame clonotypes and omits some of them. Of a few million clones in the sample, approximately 93% were seen once. The chain combines TRBV15 with TRBJ2-2, with 13 nucleotides matching TRBD2. The sequence derives from a man younger than 35 in good health. Some clones in this sample may be carry-over from other donors' samples. The sample consisted of naive CD4+ T cells from PBMCs. Subset denoted: CD45RA+ positively selected. The DNA for the CDR3 is TGTGCCACCAGCAGAGGACTAGCGGGAGGATCCGGGGAGCTGTTTTTT. Amino acids: CATSRGLAGGSGELFF.